Listed below are T cell receptor beta chains from one sample, sequenced in a study of blood T cell repertoires in COVID-19. Sequenced by immunoSEQ multiplex PCR; TCRdb stores in-frame clones only, minus some. Of 400,000 to 450,000 clones listed, over 85% are singletons. The sequenced material came from peripheral blood. Source of these receptors: a man in his late teens or twenties with COVID-19, enrolled during active disease. Each CDR3 is given with its conserved first and last residue. The D gene is left open where the match is weak.

>-|TRBV18|TRBJ2-1
TGTGCCAGCTCACCACTTCGAGAATACAATGAGCAGTTCTTC
CASSPLREYNEQFF
>-|TRBV5-8|TRBJ1-5
TGTGCCAGCAGCTTGGTGGAGGGTTGGAGCAATCAGCCCCAGCATTTT
CASSLVEGWSNQPQHF
>TRBD1|TRBV7-9|TRBJ2-7
TGTGCCAGCAGCTCCCTGGGACGTGCAGGGGGCGACGAGCAGTACTTC
CASSSLGRAGGDEQYF
>-|TRBV6-6|TRBJ1-2
TGTGCCAGCAGCTCCGACAGTAACTATGGCTACACCTTC
CASSSDSNYGYTF
>TRBD1|TRBV18|TRBJ1-2
TGTGCCAGCTCAAATTCGGGACAGGGAAATGGCTACACCTTC
CASSNSGQGNGYTF
>-|TRBV5-1|TRBJ1-4
TGCGCCAGCAGTAACGGTGCTGGTAATGAAAAACTGTTTTTT
CASSNGAGNEKLFF
>TRBD1|TRBV11-2|TRBJ1-2
TGTGCCAGCAGCTTTGGCGTGACAGGGAACTATGGCTACACCTTC
CASSFGVTGNYGYTF
>-|TRBV5-5|TRBJ1-2
TGTGCCAGCAGCTCCCGGGACTTTTATGGCTACACCTTC
CASSSRDFYGYTF
>TRBD2|TRBV9|TRBJ2-3
TGTGCCAGCAGCGGGTCTAGCGGGGGGCTTGGGGGCACAGATACGCAGTATTTT
CASSGSSGGLGGTDTQYF
>TRBD1|TRBV12-3/TRBV12-4|TRBJ1-1
TGTGCCAGCAGTCGGACAGGGGCTGAAGCTTTCTTT
CASSRTGAEAFF
>TRBD1|TRBV19|TRBJ2-5
TGTGCCAGTAGTATGGGACAGGTCCAAGAGACCCAGTACTTC
CASSMGQVQETQYF
>-|TRBV2|TRBJ2-7
TGTGCCAGCAGGGGGGGAAGCTACGAGCAGTACTTC
CASRGGSYEQYF
>-|TRBV7-9|TRBJ2-2
TGTGCCAGCAGCCCGACAGGTTATAACACCGGGGAGCTGTTTTTT
CASSPTGYNTGELFF